This T cell receptor beta chain was retrieved from a study of blood T cell repertoires in COVID-19. Background on the study: Sites across the United States, Italy and Spain contributed samples from acute and convalescent COVID-19. Sources were T cells, B-cell-depleted T cells, or PBMCs; the material itself was cDNA or gDNA.

In the authors' workflow: By means of reference gene primer amplification, nucleated cell counts were estimated. Sequencing was performed with immunoSEQ multiplex PCR; in TCRdb, only in-frame clones are kept and a portion is missing. V and J calls and clone size follow that table, whereas D and trimming were derived from the DNA. The sample holds under 95,000 clones; around 90% are singletons and the top ten take under 6%. V dropped 7 bases and J dropped 1; count of bases not matched to a gene: 4. The CDR3 has 15 residues. Per the germline V gene, CDR1 is MNHEY and CDR2 is SMNVEV (reference sequence).

The V and J genes are TRBV27 and TRBJ2-2; 9 nucleotides agree with TRBD2. The sequenced sample consisted of peripheral blood. The TCR comes from a man aged 35-49 years with acute or convalescent COVID-19. CDR3 region: CASTYSGRNTGELFF. The CDR3 DNA sequence: TGTGCCAGCACCTATAGCGGGAGGAACACCGGGGAGCTGTTTTTT.